Below, one TCR beta chain is given with its context. The CDR3 runs 16 residues. Trimming took 1 base from V and 5 from J, leaving 17 bases between them. Germline V gene lookup returns CDR1 SGHVS and CDR2 FQNEAQ. The assay was immunoSEQ multiplex PCR, and TCRdb's table has in-frame clones only and misses some. The repertoire has roughly 260,000 clones, 80% to 90% of them found once; the top ten carry over 2%. This entry is derived from a study of blood T cell repertoires in COVID-19. On the study more broadly: Sites in the United States, Italy and Spain provided acute and convalescent COVID-19 samples. T cells, B-cell-depleted T cells, or PBMCs supplied cDNA or gDNA.

Sequencing used peripheral blood. This receptor was identified in a woman aged 45-65 years with acute or convalescent COVID-19. V and J are TRBV7-8 and TRBJ1-2, with D perhaps TRBD1 (6 bases). As DNA, the CDR3 is TGTGCCAGCAGCTTAGGGGGGCAGATGACTTTATATGGCTACACCTTC. This translates into CASSLGGQMTLYGYTF.